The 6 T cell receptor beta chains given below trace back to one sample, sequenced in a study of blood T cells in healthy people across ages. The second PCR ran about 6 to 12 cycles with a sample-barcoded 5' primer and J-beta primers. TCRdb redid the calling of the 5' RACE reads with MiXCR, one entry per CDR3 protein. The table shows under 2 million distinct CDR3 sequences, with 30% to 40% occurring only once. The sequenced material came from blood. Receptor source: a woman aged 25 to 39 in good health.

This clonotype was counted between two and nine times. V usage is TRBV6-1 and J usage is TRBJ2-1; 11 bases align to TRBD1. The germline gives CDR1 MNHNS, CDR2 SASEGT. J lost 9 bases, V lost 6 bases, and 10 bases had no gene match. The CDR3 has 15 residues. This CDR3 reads CASSTGQGAISEQFF. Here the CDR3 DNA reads TGTGCCAGCAGCACTGGACAGGGGGCTATAAGTGAGCAGTTCTTC.

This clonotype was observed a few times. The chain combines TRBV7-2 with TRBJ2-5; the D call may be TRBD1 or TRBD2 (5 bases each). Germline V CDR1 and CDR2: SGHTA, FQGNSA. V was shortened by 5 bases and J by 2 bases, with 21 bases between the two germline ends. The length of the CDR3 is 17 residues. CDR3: CASSPRGSWGLQETQYF. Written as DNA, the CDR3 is TGTGCCAGCAGCCCTAGGGGTAGCTGGGGGTTACAAGAGACCCAGTACTTC.

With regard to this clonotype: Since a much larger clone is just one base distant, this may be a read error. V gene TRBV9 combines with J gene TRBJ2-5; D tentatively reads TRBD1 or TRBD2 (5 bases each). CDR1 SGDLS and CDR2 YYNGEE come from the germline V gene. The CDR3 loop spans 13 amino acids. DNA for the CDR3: TGTGCCAACAGCGTTGGGGGTGCAGAGACCCAGTACTTC. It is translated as CANSVGGAETQYF.

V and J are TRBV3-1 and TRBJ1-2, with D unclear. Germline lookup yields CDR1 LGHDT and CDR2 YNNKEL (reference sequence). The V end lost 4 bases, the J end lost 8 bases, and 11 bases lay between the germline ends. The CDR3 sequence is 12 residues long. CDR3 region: CASSLTEVGYTF. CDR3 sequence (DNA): TGTGCCAGCAGCCTGACCGAGGTCGGCTACACCTTC.

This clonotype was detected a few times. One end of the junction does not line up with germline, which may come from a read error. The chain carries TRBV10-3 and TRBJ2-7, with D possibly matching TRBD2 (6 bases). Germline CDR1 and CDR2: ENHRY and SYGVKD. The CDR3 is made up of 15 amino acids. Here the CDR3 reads CATSYGTEGSYEQYF. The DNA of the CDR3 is TGTGCCACCAGTTATGGGACGGAGGGATCCTACGAGCAGTACTTC.

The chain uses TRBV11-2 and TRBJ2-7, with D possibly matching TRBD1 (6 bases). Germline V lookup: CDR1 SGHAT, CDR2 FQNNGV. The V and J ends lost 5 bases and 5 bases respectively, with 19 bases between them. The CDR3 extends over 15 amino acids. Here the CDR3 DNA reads TGTGCCAGCAGCCCGACACAGGGCATCGGGAACGAGCAGTACTTC. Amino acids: CASSPTQGIGNEQYF.